The present T cell receptor beta chain was sequenced within a study of Ad26.COV2.S vaccination and SARS-CoV-2 variants (dated by TCRdb to the early 2020s). As for the study more broadly: Vaccine-arm donors were drawn from COV1001, a multicentre, randomized, double-blind, placebo-controlled phase I-IIa trial of Ad26.COV2.S in healthy adults. Dosing of Ad26.COV2.S was intramuscular, at either 5x10^10 or 1x10^11 viral particles, delivered as one shot or as two shots spaced 56 days apart. TCRbeta repertoire sequencing served as the tool for gauging how specific and how broad the SARS-CoV-2-reactive T cell receptors were following Ad26.COV2.S vaccination. The TCR-sequenced set comprised approximately 32 samples: around 20 Ad26.COV2.S vaccine recipients, 5 placebo recipients and 8 SARS-CoV-2 convalescent individuals. Trial participants were randomized into five groups of five, in which low-dose or high-dose Ad26.COV2.S was given once or twice, or placebo was given on both occasions. Investigators remained blinded to trial group allocation during experiments and outcome assessment. Findings and caveats that apply to the study as a whole: According to the authors, total T cell responses may have been underestimated by the TCR breadth and depth analyses. Spike-specific TCR breadth was higher in Ad26.COV2.S recipients than in placebo recipients (P = 0.0014). Vaccine and placebo recipients had similar non-spike TCR breadth, a finding consistent with the vaccine containing only spike. The study was not powered for comparison of responses between vaccine doses or regimens. After vaccination, substantial breadth of spike-specific CD8+ and CD4+ T cell responses was reported.

The immunoSEQ Assay was used to sequence TCRbeta CDR3 regions. After extraction, genomic DNA underwent amplification by bias-controlled multiplex PCR, followed by high-throughput sequencing. Processing in the source paper ran as follows. Collapsing and filtering of sequences were performed to quantify the absolute abundance of each unique TCRbeta CDR3 region. Usable DNA was measured by amplifying reference genes present in all nucleated cells, and TCRbeta template counts were normalized to that usable DNA to estimate T cell fraction. Repertoire TCRs were annotated as SARS-CoV-2-specific when V gene, CDR3 amino acid sequence and J gene were exactly matched to a known reactive TCR set. The reference SARS-CoV-2 TCR set was obtained from MIRA and was filtered for enrichment in COVID-19-positive ImmuneCODE repertoires, whereby public or cross-reactive TCRs were removed. Using the MIRA antigens, annotated TCRs were further analysed by specific ORF or by position within an ORF. Breadth was defined as the number of annotated unique rearrangements divided by the total number of unique productive rearrangements, and depth was defined as the summed frequency of the annotated unique rearrangements. Two-sided Wilcoxon rank-sum tests were used to compare TCR breadth between groups. This is the immuneACCESS table as TCRdb keeps it, with only in-frame sequences that have V and J called. A part of the clones is gone; compared with another copy, unresolved V genes explain less than half, and the rest is unexplained. V and J calls and clone size come straight from that table; D and trimming were deduced from the DNA. The sample table contains about 680,000 clones; only one count was recorded for roughly 90% of them. The ten largest make up over 1.3% of the sample.

In the paper's terms, the treatment or condition label means: some 20 received Ad26.COV2.S at low or high dose, single or two shots; several received placebo; per-sample allocation not given. Repertoires of vaccine and placebo recipients were sequenced from samples taken on day 63 after the first injection. Between 29 July and 7 August 2020, Cohort 1b enrolled some 25 adults aged 18-55 years at one site in Boston, USA. Ad26.COV2.S was a replication-incompetent adenovirus type 26 vector expressing a prefusion-stabilized SARS-CoV-2 spike protein from the original Wuhan strain. Relative to germline, V is missing 0 bases and J is missing 5 bases, with 6 bases of the junction outside any gene match. Inclusive of the bounding cysteine and phenylalanine, the CDR3 is 15 residues long. CDR3 DNA only is kept here, 45 bases in frame from base 1. Looking up the germline V gene (reference sequence) yields CDR1 GTSNPN and CDR2 SVGIG.

The sample holds a few counts of this clone. Its antigen target is currently unknown. Qualities for individual bases were not recorded, and no much larger clone is one base off. The sequence links TRBV30 to TRBJ2-1, with 8 junctional bases fitting TRBD2. The receptor's source is a person aged 18-60 years who received the Ad26.COV2.S COVID-19 vaccine or a placebo. Sequenced material: peripheral blood, taken in a trial of Ad26.COV2.S vaccine versus placebo. At the DNA level, the sequence is TGTGCCTGGAGTGTGGGTCTAGCGGGCCACAATGAGCAGTTCTTC. This encodes CAWSVGLAGHNEQFF.